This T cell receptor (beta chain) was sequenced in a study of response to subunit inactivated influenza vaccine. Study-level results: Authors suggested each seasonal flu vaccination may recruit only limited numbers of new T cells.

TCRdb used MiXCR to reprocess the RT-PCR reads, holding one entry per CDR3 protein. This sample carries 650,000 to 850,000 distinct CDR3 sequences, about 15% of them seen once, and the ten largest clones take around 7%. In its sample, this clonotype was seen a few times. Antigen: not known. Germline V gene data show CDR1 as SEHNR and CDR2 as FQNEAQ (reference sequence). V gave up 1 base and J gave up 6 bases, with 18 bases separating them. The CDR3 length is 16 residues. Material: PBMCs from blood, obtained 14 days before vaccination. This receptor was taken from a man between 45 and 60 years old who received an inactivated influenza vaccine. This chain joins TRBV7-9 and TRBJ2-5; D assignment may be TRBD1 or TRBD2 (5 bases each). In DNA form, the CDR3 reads TGTGCCAGCAGCTTAGGGACCCTGGGACCGAATAAGACCCAGTACTTC. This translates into CASSLGTLGPNKTQYF. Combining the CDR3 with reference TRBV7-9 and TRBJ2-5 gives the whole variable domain DTGVSQNPRHKITKRGQNVTFRCDPISEHNRLYWYRQTLGQGPEFLTYFQNEAQLEKSRLLSDRFSAERPKGSFSTLEIQRTEQGDSAMYLCASSLGTLGPNKTQYFGPGTRLLVL.